This entry concerns a single TCR beta chain. Its binding antigen is unknown. No much larger clonotype is one base removed from it; base qualities were not supplied. Donors formed part of the validation cohort, which comprised about 120 subjects and was distinct from the first cohort of several hundred subjects. This record belongs to a study of cytomegalovirus exposure and HLA in healthy donors (TCRdb year 2017). As for the study more broadly: According to a later analysis, the 100 to 150 validation repertoires were produced on the same platform as the approximately 620 repertoires of the first cohort. The study was designed to test whether signatures of past pathogen exposure could be identified by cataloging public T cell receptors. Along with the roughly 700-subject first cohort, a separate validation cohort of some 130 different subjects was used. High-throughput TCR immunosequencing, statistical association of individual TCRs with disease status, and machine learning were combined to predict cytomegalovirus infection status.

Library generation was performed with the immunoSEQ multiplex PCR assay. In the original analysis: To diagnose cytomegalovirus status from the catalog of TCR beta chain sequences, a statistical classification framework was built. This is the immuneACCESS table as TCRdb keeps it, with only in-frame sequences that have V and J called. A part of the clones is gone; compared with another copy, unresolved V genes explain less than half, and the rest is unexplained. D and trimming were read from the DNA, whereas the V and J calls and clone size are those reported in that table. In this sample the table shows over 150,000 clones, roughly 96% of which occur a single time. Roughly 0.83% of the sample rests with the top ten. The germline V gene sets CDR1 to SGDLS and CDR2 to YYNGEE. The CDR3 numbers 15 residues from cysteine through phenylalanine. Just the 45-base CDR3 DNA is kept, in frame starting at base 1. Here V drops 4 bases and J drops 4 bases, and the junction holds 9 bases not matched to any gene.

Results the study describes overall, beyond this receptor: According to the authors, the approach could potentially be generalized to other disease states and immunological phenotypes. The study gave a list of about 160 TCR beta chains associated with cytomegalovirus. Most TCR sequences were seen in very few donors, while some public TCRs were found in many individuals. A later analysis found that TCRs clustered in the first cohort also tended to co-occur in the 95 to 150 validation repertoires, with approximately 95% of cluster scores above 0. A later analysis had no HLA typing for the validation cohort, so co-occurrence there was scored across all 130 or so repertoires. Cytomegalovirus status was reported to be diagnosed by the classifier with high specificity and sensitivity in both the original and validation cohorts. Three of the identified cytomegalovirus-associated TCR beta chains were confirmed in vitro to be specific for cytomegalovirus antigens.

The TCR sequence derives from a woman younger than 30 in good health and CMV-seronegative. Source material: PBMCs. The sequence is built from TRBV9 and TRBJ1-1; TRBD1 matches 8 bases in the middle. The CDR3 protein is CASSLADRESTEAFF. The DNA is as follows: TGTGCCAGCAGCCTAGCGGACAGGGAGTCCACTGAAGCTTTCTTT.